Below are 7 T cell receptor beta chains sequenced from a single sample in a study of shared clonotypes between healthy human individuals. The method was immunoSEQ multiplex PCR; TCRdb's version includes in-frame clones alone and lacks a portion of them. The table includes millions of clones, around 93% detected once. As defined, naive CD8 cells were CD45RO-negative and positively selected for CCR7, with terminally differentiated effector memory CD45RA+ cells excluded. What was sequenced was naive CD8+ T cells from PBMCs. These receptors originate from a man younger than 35 in good health. Some clones in this sample may be carry-over from other donors' samples.

This clone was recorded once. This rearrangement joins TRBV27 to TRBJ2-3, with D hard to call. Germline V gives CDR1 MNHEY, CDR2 SMNVEV (reference sequence). CDR3 length equals 14 residues. Trimming cost V 6 bases and J 0 bases, with 10 bases left between them. CDR3: CASSNSPSTDTQYF. The CDR3 DNA reads as TGTGCCAGCAGCAACAGTCCTAGCACAGATACGCAGTATTTT.

CDR3 in amino acids: CASSASPGLNTEAFF. CDR3 sequence (DNA): TGCGCCAGCAGCGCCTCCCCGGGCCTGAACACTGAAGCTTTCTTT. The chain carries TRBV5-1 and TRBJ1-1, with D unresolved. Trimming removed 4 bases from V and 0 bases from J, with 13 bases in between. The CDR3 loop spans 15 amino acids. Per the germline V gene, CDR1 is SGHRS and CDR2 is YFSETQ.

The genes are TRBV28 and TRBJ1-1, with D uncertain. Trimming cost V 5 bases and J 1 base, with 23 bases left between them. CDR1 and CDR2 from the germline V gene are MDHEN and SYDVKM. The CDR3 has 18 amino acids. CDR3: CASSPGPAYAEKNTEAFF. The CDR3 DNA reads as TGTGCCAGCAGTCCAGGCCCGGCGTACGCCGAGAAGAACACTGAAGCTTTCTTT.

This chain links TRBV28 with TRBJ2-1, with a weak D call TRBD2 (5 bases). The CDR3 length is 12 residues. V was cut by 3 bases and J by 10 bases, with 10 bases left in between. The germline V gene has CDR1 MDHEN and CDR2 SYDVKM. The CDR3 DNA is TGTGCCAGCAGTTTGGAGGTTCGGGAGCAGTTCTTC. Translation gives CASSLEVREQFF.

In nucleotides, the CDR3 is TGCAGCGTTGAAATAGGGGAGAACATTGGCTACACCTTC. This sequence encodes CSVEIGENIGYTF. V and J are TRBV29-1 and TRBJ1-2; D possibly corresponds to TRBD1 (5 bases). V lost 2 bases and J lost 7, with 14 bases in between. Germline CDR1 SQVTM, CDR2 ANQGSEA. The length of the CDR3 is 13 residues.

The J gene is TRBJ1-1, the V gene TRBV29-1; D may be TRBD1 (5 bases). Germline assignment: CDR1 SQVTM and CDR2 ANQGSEA. This CDR3 has 16 amino acids. V dropped 4 bases and J dropped 3 bases, with 21 bases sitting between them. The CDR3: CSVGALLVRGDTEAFF. The CDR3, as DNA: TGCAGCGTTGGAGCACTTCTTGTGCGGGGGGACACTGAAGCTTTCTTT.

The rearrangement uses TRBV18 and TRBJ2-1; the match to TRBD2 covers 7 bases. The V gene's germline CDR1 is KGHSH and CDR2 LQKENI. This CDR3 has 16 amino acids. V lost 4 bases and J lost 7; bases outside the gene matches: 13. CDR3 nucleotides: TGTGCCAGCTCACGACGCGGGAGAGTTGGGTGGAATGAGCAGTTCTTC. It is translated as CASSRRGRVGWNEQFF.